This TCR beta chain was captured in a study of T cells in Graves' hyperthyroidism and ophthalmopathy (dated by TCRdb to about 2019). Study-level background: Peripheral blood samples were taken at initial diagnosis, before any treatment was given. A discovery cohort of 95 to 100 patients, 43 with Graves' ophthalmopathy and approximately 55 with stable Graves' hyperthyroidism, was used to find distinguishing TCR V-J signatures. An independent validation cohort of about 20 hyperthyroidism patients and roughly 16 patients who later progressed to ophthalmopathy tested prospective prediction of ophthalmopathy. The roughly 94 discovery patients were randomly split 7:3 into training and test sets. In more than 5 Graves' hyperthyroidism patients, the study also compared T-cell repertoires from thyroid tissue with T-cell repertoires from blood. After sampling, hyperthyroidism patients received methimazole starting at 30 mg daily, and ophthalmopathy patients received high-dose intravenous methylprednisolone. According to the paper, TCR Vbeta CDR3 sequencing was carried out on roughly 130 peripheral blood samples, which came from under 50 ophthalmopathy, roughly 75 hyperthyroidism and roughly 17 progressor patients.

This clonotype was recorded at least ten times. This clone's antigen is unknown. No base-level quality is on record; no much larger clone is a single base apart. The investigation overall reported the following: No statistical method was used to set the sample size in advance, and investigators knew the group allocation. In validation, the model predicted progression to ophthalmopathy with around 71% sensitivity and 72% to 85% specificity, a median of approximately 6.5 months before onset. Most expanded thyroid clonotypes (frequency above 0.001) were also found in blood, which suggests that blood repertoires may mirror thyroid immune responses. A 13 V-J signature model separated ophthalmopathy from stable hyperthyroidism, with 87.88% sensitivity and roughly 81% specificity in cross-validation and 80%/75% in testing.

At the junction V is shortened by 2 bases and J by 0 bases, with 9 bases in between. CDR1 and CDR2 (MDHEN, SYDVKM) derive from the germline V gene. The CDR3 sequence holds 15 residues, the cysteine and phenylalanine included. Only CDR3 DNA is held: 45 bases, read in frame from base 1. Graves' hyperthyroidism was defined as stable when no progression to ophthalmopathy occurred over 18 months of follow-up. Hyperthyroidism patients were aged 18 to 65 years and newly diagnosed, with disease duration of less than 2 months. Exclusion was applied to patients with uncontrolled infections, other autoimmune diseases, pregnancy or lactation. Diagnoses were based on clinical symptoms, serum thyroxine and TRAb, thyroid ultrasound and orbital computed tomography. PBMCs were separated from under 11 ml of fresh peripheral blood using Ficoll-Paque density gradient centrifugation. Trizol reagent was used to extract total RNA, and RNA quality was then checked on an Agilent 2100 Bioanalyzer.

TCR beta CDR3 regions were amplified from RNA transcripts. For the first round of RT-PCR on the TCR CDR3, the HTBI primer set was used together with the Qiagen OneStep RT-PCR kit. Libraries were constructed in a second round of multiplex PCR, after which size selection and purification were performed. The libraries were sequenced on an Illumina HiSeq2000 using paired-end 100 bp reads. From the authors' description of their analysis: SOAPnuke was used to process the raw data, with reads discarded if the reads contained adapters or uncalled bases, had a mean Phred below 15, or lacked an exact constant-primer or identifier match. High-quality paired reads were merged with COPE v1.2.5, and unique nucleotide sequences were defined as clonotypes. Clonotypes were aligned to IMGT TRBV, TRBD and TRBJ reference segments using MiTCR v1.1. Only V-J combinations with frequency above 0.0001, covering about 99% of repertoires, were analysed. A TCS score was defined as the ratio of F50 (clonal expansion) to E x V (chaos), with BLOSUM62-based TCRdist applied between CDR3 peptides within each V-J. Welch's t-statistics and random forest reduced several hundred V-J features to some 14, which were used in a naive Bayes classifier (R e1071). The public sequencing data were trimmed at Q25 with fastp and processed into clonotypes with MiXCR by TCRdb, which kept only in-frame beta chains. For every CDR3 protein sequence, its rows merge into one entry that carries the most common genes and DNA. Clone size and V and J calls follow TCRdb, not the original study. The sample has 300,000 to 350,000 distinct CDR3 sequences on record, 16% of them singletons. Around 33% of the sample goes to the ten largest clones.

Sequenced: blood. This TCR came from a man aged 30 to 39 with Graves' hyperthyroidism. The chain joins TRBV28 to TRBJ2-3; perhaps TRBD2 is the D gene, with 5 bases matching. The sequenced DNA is TGTGCCAGCAGTTTAGGCGGGCGAAGCACAGATACGCAGTATTTT. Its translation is CASSLGGRSTDTQYF.